These 7 T cell receptor beta chains were all obtained from the same sample, sequenced in a study of human T cells and chemical hapten exposure. TCRdb reanalysed the RACE reads using MiXCR and keeps one entry per CDR3 protein. The sample consists of fewer than 500,000 distinct CDR3 sequences, more than 4.5% of them appearing once. Time point in this sample: patch test 1, 2 weeks after DPC sensitization. Treatment noted: therapeutic diphenylcyclopropenone sensitization with weekly scalp DPC. Sequenced material: whole blood, taken in connection with sensitization to the hapten diphenylcyclopropenone (DPC). These receptors came from a woman aged 45-60 years with alopecia areata. Some clones in this sample may be carry-over from other donors' samples.

The table lists this clonotype with a few counts. The DNA of the CDR3 is TGTGCCAGCAGGGGACTAGCGGGGGGGATCACAGATACGCAGTATTTT. Its protein product is CASRGLAGGITDTQYF. The V gene is TRBV6-1, the J gene TRBJ2-3; 16 positions match TRBD2. Germline V gene lookup returns CDR1 MNHNS and CDR2 SASEGT. The CDR3 is 16 residues long. The J segment lost 2 bases and the V segment lost 6 bases, leaving 2 bases of the junction unmatched.

The rearrangement joins TRBV12-3 or TRBV12-4 to TRBJ1-1; D remains unclear. Deletions cut 2 bases from V and 7 bases from J, with 8 bases between. CDR3 length: 12 residues. The CDR3 DNA follows: TGTGCCAGCAGTTTACAGCTCGGTGAAGCTTTCTTT. This gives the protein CASSLQLGEAFF.

Many counts were recorded for this clonotype. The chain joins TRBV12-3 or TRBV12-4 to TRBJ1-2, with 9 bases that match TRBD1. The CDR3 extends over 16 amino acids. V lost 6 bases, J lost 4 bases, and 12 bases stayed unmatched. CDR3 bases: TGTGCCAGCAGCCACCAGGGACAGGGCTTTTCCTATGGCTACACCTTC. This sequence encodes CASSHQGQGFSYGYTF.

Only a few counts were recorded for this clonotype. The chain recombines TRBV6-2 or TRBV6-3 with TRBJ1-1; a possible D gene is TRBD1 (6 bases). The CDR3 covers 15 residues. Germline V gene data show CDR1 as MNHEY and CDR2 as SVGEGT. V gave up 7 bases and J gave up 0 bases, with 15 bases separating them. CDR3 in amino acids: CASNRGTYMNTEAFF. CDR3 coding DNA: TGTGCCAGCAATCGAGGGACATACATGAACACTGAAGCTTTCTTT.

V usage is TRBV29-1 and J usage is TRBJ1-1; D remains ambiguous. The CDR3 runs to 13 residues. V lost 2 bases and J 0 bases, leaving 7 bases between the germline ends. Germline CDR1 SQVTM, CDR2 ANQGSEA. The CDR3 sequence is CSVEWGLNTEAFF. In DNA, the CDR3 is TGCAGCGTTGAATGGGGATTGAACACTGAAGCTTTCTTT.

This clonotype was recorded many times. This CDR3 reads CATVERGRPDTQYF. In DNA, the CDR3 is TGTGCCACAGTAGAGAGGGGGCGCCCAGATACGCAGTATTTT. The rearrangement links TRBV27 to TRBJ2-3; TRBD1 matches 7 bases. Looked up from germline, CDR1 is MNHEY and CDR2 is SMNVEV (reference sequence). With V trimmed by 10 bases and J by 4 bases, 11 bases remained unmatched. The CDR3 spans 14 residues.

This clonotype was detected a few times. The J gene is TRBJ2-1, the V gene TRBV27; 8 bases fit TRBD1. V was pared by 7 bases and J by 4 bases, with 3 bases of the junction left unmatched. Looked up from germline, CDR1 is MNHEY and CDR2 is SMNVEV (reference sequence). The CDR3 consists of 13 residues. CDR3 in DNA: TGTGCCAGCATGCAGGGGGCGTACAATGAGCAGTTCTTC. Encoded protein: CASMQGAYNEQFF.